Listed below are T cell receptor beta chains from one sample, sequenced in a study of regulatory T cells in long-lasting Graves disease. TCRdb used MiXCR to reprocess the multiplex PCR reads, holding one entry per CDR3 protein. The sample includes nearly 350,000 distinct CDR3 sequences, around 19% seen only once; the top ten take less than 35%. The material was peripheral blood mononuclear cells (PBMCs), obtained when the disease was refractory, from a patient treated with antithyroid drugs. These TCRs come from a female donor with Graves disease. CDR3s include the opening cysteine and the closing phenylalanine or tryptophan.

TRBV7-8	CASSLAPGTSGRVYF
TRBV11-2	CASSIVGTSYEQYF
TRBV6-1	CASSSGTSGNEQFF
TRBV5-1	CASSLETGPYGYTF
TRBV2	CASKVSGLATEAFF
TRBV5-1	CASSLGQLTRNTIYF
TRBV28	CASSLLAGGLYNEQFF
TRBV24-1	CATSDFQEQFF
TRBV7-8	CASSSETANYGYTF
TRBV30	CAWSVSAYEQYF
TRBV2	CASSETGGSTYEQYF
TRBV12-5	CASGLVPGGRRDYGYTF
TRBV29-1	CSGKGQYQETQYF
TRBV7-9	CASSIPGQGASYEQYF
TRBV28	CASSLRHEQYF
TRBV29-1	CSAQRGAGKNIQYF
TRBV6-1	CASRRQGADSGANVLTF
TRBV20-1	CSARGTGYQETQYF
TRBV15	CATSRAQGIPIGYTF
TRBV6-7	CASRKLTSEQYEQYF